This T cell receptor beta chain originates from a study of shared clonotypes between healthy human individuals. Study-wide results and limits: The study drew on few donors, limiting represented genetic and exposure-history diversity. Sorted-subset sequencing was shown by rarefaction to be incomplete despite large depth.

For each subset, genomic DNA was distributed in equal portions over several immunoSEQ plates. Some clones are missing from TCRdb's copy, which holds only in-frame ones; the method was immunoSEQ multiplex PCR. The data hold some 2 million clones, with about 95% observed a single time. Only CD45RO-negative cells positively selected for CCR7 counted as naive CD8 cells, so terminally differentiated effector memory CD45RA+ cells were excluded. Every contributor of samples was a Caucasian grown-up residing in Nashville, Tennessee. Details on this clone: What it recognizes is unknown.

V was pared by 2 bases and J by 5 bases, with 7 bases of the junction left unmatched. The germline V gene encodes CDR1 SGHTA and CDR2 FQGNSA. The CDR3 is made up of 15 amino acids. This TCR derives from a man between 18 and 35 years old in good health. The V and J genes are TRBV7-2 and TRBJ1-2, with 8 positions matching TRBD1. Sequencing was performed on naive CD8+ T cells sorted from blood. CDR3 nucleotides: TGTGCCAGCAGCTTATCGACAGGGGAAGGGTATGGCTACACCTTC. This codes for CASSLSTGEGYGYTF.